The entry that follows covers one T cell receptor (beta chain) sequence. This clone was counted a single time. Which antigen it targets is not known. No clone much larger than this one lies a single base away; base qualities are absent. Each collaborating institution followed its own protocols to collect whole blood in K2EDTA tubes. For TCRbeta analysis, collaborators shipped samples as frozen whole blood, isolated PBMCs, or DNA extracted from either of those sample types. These data come from a study of blood T cell repertoires in COVID-19 (dated by TCRdb to 2018 to 2021). About the full investigation: Samples from collaborators originated in the United States, Italy and Spain and spanned both the acute and convalescent phases of COVID-19. The samples were drawn from two sources: the first 160 participants of the ongoing ImmuneRACE study, and approximately 1,300 subjects contributed by 6 global collaborators. Where available, HLA class I and class II types were obtained from metadata supplied by the sample provider rather than from assay-based typing. The material from the prospective study consisted of cDNA or gDNA derived from T cells, B-cell-depleted T cells, or PBMCs. A de-identified subject ID, COVID-19 status, age in years and sex were almost always included in the sample metadata. The dataset comprised deeply sampled blood TCRbeta repertoires from subjects exposed to, actively infected with, or recovered from COVID-19. The repertoires were released in a freely available public database meant as a resource for research on the immune response to SARS-CoV-2. The paper's findings and limits, for the study overall: How much clinical and demographic metadata was included differed by source and by participant, and the metadata was provided uncurated.

The CDR1 and CDR2 encoded by the germline V gene are MNHEY and SVGEGT. Measured from the cysteine to the phenylalanine, the CDR3 is 15 residues long. The sequence is cut down to CDR3 DNA, 45 bases in frame from base 1. The V end gives up 2 bases and the J end 1 base, leaving 4 bases in the junction not matched to a gene. TCRbeta CDR3 regions were amplified from genomic DNA using the immunoSEQ Assay, a bias-controlled multiplex PCR. As for how the authors treated the data: Within the assay, amplification of reference gene primers was used to estimate how many nucleated cells each sample contained. Sequence reads were collapsed and filtered to measure the absolute abundance of every unique TCRbeta CDR3 rearrangement. For each sample, productive Simpson clonality was calculated as the square root of Simpson's diversity index across productive rearrangements. Entries here come from immuneACCESS through TCRdb and include only in-frame sequences with V and J called. Some clones fail to appear in such tables; in the studies checked, an unresolved V gene covers under half of the shortfall, and the cause of the remainder is unknown. V and J calls plus clone size are reproduced from that table; the DNA served to infer D and trimming. This sample holds a few hundred thousand clones; about 80% were observed only once. The ten largest clones take up 2% to 2.5% of the sample.

This receptor was obtained from a woman in her sixties with acute or convalescent COVID-19. The chain couples TRBV6-2 or TRBV6-3 to TRBJ1-1, with 7 bases aligning to TRBD1. The specimen was peripheral blood. The CDR3 in this case is CASSYGGGSNTEAFF. Here is the DNA: TGTGCCAGCAGTTACGGAGGGGGCTCGAACACTGAAGCTTTCTTT.